This TCR beta chain was retrieved from a study of blood T cell repertoires in COVID-19. Unmatched junction bases numbered 4, after V lost 5 bases and J lost 0 bases. This CDR3 contains 15 residues. Germline CDR1 reads SGDLS; CDR2 reads YYNGEE. The assay was immunoSEQ multiplex PCR, and TCRdb's table has in-frame clones only and misses some. The sample carries about 190,000 clones, 70% to 90% recorded once. The receptor was isolated from a human donor in a cohort sampled during active COVID-19. The V and J genes are TRBV9 and TRBJ2-1; 8 bases map to TRBD2. Sequenced material: peripheral blood. The CDR3 sequence: CASSTSGYSYNEQFF. CDR3 DNA: TGTGCCAGCAGTACTAGCGGTTACTCCTACAATGAGCAGTTCTTC.